What follows is one T cell receptor (beta chain) and its context. What it binds is unknown. Germline V gene data show CDR1 as SGHDT and CDR2 as YYEEEE. Trimming removed 2 bases from V and 0 bases from J, with 9 bases in between. The CDR3 runs to 15 residues. The data were taken from a study of beta chain features in type 1 diabetes. Study details: What patients shared with healthy donors was a similar profile of age, gender and cell yields. Points from the study as a whole: Shortening that was moderate but significant affected the TCRB CDR3s of Type 1 diabetes patients in all four CD4+ subsets. Shorter templates may be favored by PCR, equally so in patients and controls. Across patients, naive, central memory and Treg TCRB repertoires exhibited apparently greater similarity than was observed across healthy donors.

Sequenced material consisted of expressed TCRB transcripts (all of the isolated RNA was reverse transcribed). The repertoire was sequenced with immunoSEQ multiplex PCR; TCRdb's copy has only in-frame clones and lacks some. Here the sample spans about 650,000 clones, around 11% being singletons. Blood was drawn once from each donor into heparinised tubes. The draws averaged around 110 mL. The source is a man aged 25 to 45 with type 1 diabetes. Sequenced: naive CD4+ T cells from blood. The chain links TRBV5-6 to TRBJ1-3; no clear D gene. The DNA for the CDR3 is TGTGCCAGCAGCTTTCAGGACCTCTCTGGAAACACCATATATTTT. It is translated as CASSFQDLSGNTIYF.